The clone carrying this TCR beta chain showed up just a few times. Its antigen remains unknown. Researchers amplified the TCR beta CDR3 regions from RNA transcripts. HTBI primers drove first-round RT-PCR of the TCR CDR3. TCRdb fed the multiplex PCR reads into MiXCR, producing one record per CDR3 protein. Of under 300,000 distinct CDR3 sequences in the sample, 20% to 25% were seen once. Deletions cut 6 bases from V and 0 bases from J, with 12 bases between. The germline gives CDR1 SQVTM, CDR2 ANQGSEA. CDR3 size: 13 residues. This entry belongs to a study of T cells in Graves' hyperthyroidism and ophthalmopathy. Study-wide findings and caveats: Ophthalmopathy was model-predicted a median approximately 6.4 months pre-onset.

The clonotype comes from a man aged 35-49 years with Graves' hyperthyroidism that later progressed to Graves' ophthalmopathy. The sample taken for sequencing was blood. The chain links TRBV29-1 to TRBJ2-7; D is unresolved. Written as DNA, the CDR3 is TGCAGCGTCCGAGACCCAAGCTCCTACGAGCAGTACTTC. Amino acid sequence: CSVRDPSSYEQYF.